The 19 T cell receptor beta chains presented below share a single source sample, sequenced in a study of CD8+CD57+ T cells in acquired aplastic anemia. TCR beta VDJ combinations and CDR3 sequences were profiled from genomic DNA. Each CDR3 protein gets one entry after TCRdb re-called the reads with MiXCR. The profile covers around 290,000 distinct CDR3 sequences, with 56% appearing a single time and 1% to 1.5% taken by the ten largest. Before being chosen for sequencing, patients had shown CD8+CD57+ cell expansion by flow cytometry. The sequencing input was sorted CD4+, CD8+, or CD8+CD57+ T cells (not recorded which) from PBMCs. The origin of the receptors is a human donor with aplastic anemia.

This clonotype was seen a single time. The V gene is TRBV2, the J gene TRBJ2-2; D possibly corresponds to TRBD1 (5 bases). Germline CDR1 and CDR2: SNHLY and FYNNEI. The ends were cut back, 5 bases at V and 5 bases at J, with 9 bases in the middle. The CDR3 spans 13 residues. In DNA form, the CDR3 reads TGTGCCAGCAGTCGAAGGGGTACCGGGGAGCTGTTTTTT. This encodes CASSRRGTGELFF.

The genes are TRBV5-5 and TRBJ2-1; TRBD1 matches at 9 bases. There are 14 residues in the CDR3. V lost 4 bases to trimming and J lost 10 bases; unmatched junction nucleotides: 9. Germline-derived CDR1 and CDR2 are SGHKS and YYEKEE (reference sequence). CDR3 sequence reads: CASSRRTGEYEQFF. The CDR3 bases are TGTGCCAGCAGCCGCCGGACAGGGGAATACGAGCAGTTCTTC. The entire variable domain, with the rest obtained from reference TRBV5-5 and TRBJ2-1, is as follows: DAGVTQSPTHLIKTRGQQVTLRCSPISGHKSVSWYQQVLGQGPQFIFQYYEKEERGRGNFPDRFSARQFPNYSSELNVNALLLGDSALYLCASSRRTGEYEQFFGPGTRLTVL.

This chain uses TRBV10-3 with TRBJ2-7; TRBD1 aligns across 7 bases. V trimming: 5 bases; J trimming: 1 base; junction bases outside the gene matches: 8. Per the germline V gene, CDR1 is ENHRY and CDR2 is SYGVKD. The length of the CDR3 is 15 residues. This CDR3 is CAISFTGANSYEQYF. The DNA for the CDR3 is TGTGCCATCAGTTTTACAGGGGCAAATTCCTACGAGCAGTACTTC.

The sample holds many counts of this clonotype. This chain connects TRBV2 to TRBJ2-1; D possibly corresponds to TRBD2 (6 bases). CDR1 is SNHLY and CDR2 is FYNNEI in the germline V gene. The CDR3 has 13 residues. V lost 9 bases and J 0 bases, leaving 9 bases between the germline ends. Here the CDR3 DNA reads TGTGCCAGTAGCGGCTTCTCCTACAATGAGCAGTTCTTC. Its translation: CASSGFSYNEQFF.

This rearrangement joins TRBV7-9 to TRBJ2-5; 9 positions agree with TRBD2. The CDR3 is 16 residues long. Germline lookup yields CDR1 SEHNR and CDR2 FQNEAQ (reference sequence). J was trimmed by 4 bases and V by 3 bases; bases with no gene match: 9. The DNA for the CDR3 is TGTGCCAGCAGCTTGGGACTAGCAACGGGGGGAGAGACCCAGTACTTC. Its translation: CASSLGLATGGETQYF.

The chain employs TRBV10-3 and TRBJ1-3, with unresolved D. The germline CDR1 and CDR2 sequences are ENHRY and SYGVKD. The CDR3 is 15 amino acids. Trimming took off 0 bases at V and 6 bases at J, with 12 bases between the two ends. CDR3 amino acids: CAISESIELQNTIYF. The CDR3 bases are TGTGCCATCAGTGAGTCGATAGAGCTACAAAACACCATATATTTT.

This clonotype showed up many times. The chain joins TRBV20-1 to TRBJ1-2; D not certain. The CDR3 spans 11 residues. V was clipped by 6 bases and J by 5 bases, with 10 bases between them. From germline, CDR1 is DFQATT and CDR2 SNEGSKA (reference sequence). The CDR3 region is CSALPGYGYTF. As DNA, the CDR3 is TGCAGTGCGCTCCCCGGGTATGGCTACACCTTC.

The rearrangement joins TRBV10-3 to TRBJ2-7; D not certain. V was cut by 10 bases and J by 3 bases, with 16 bases left in between. This CDR3 region has 13 residues. CDR1 is ENHRY and CDR2 is SYGVKD in the germline V gene. CDR3: CASRQCAGYEQYF. The CDR3 nucleotides read TGTGCCAGCCGGCAGTGTGCAGGCTACGAGCAGTACTTC.

The V call is TRBV5-1, the J call TRBJ2-5; 8 nucleotides align to TRBD2. In germline, CDR1 is SGHRS, CDR2 YFSETQ. The V and J ends lost 2 bases and 5 bases, in that order; junction bases with no gene match: 8. The CDR3 is 15 residues long. The DNA for the CDR3 is TGCGCCAGCAGCTTACAGCGGGGGCCCTCGGAGACCCAGTACTTC. Translated, it gives CASSLQRGPSETQYF.

The gene calls are TRBV25-1 and TRBJ2-1; tentatively, D is TRBD2 (6 bases). The germline gives CDR1 MGHDK, CDR2 SYGVNS. This CDR3 has 16 residues. Trimming removed 1 base at V and 7 bases at J, with 17 bases between. CDR3 loop: CASSESRGSGANEQFF. In nucleotides, the CDR3 is TGTGCCAGCAGTGAATCCCGGGGCTCGGGAGCAAATGAGCAGTTCTTC.

The rearrangement links TRBV24-1 to TRBJ2-7, with a tentative D call TRBD2 (5 bases). V was shortened by 9 bases and J by 0 bases, with 11 bases between the two germline ends. Looked up from germline, CDR1 is KGHDR and CDR2 is SFDVKD. The CDR3 loop spans 13 amino acids. CDR3 nucleotide sequence: TGTGCCACCCAAGCGGATTCCTCCTACGAGCAGTACTTC. It specifies CATQADSSYEQYF.

This clonotype was seen more than once but under ten times. At one end the junction does not follow the germline gene, possibly because of a read error. The chain has TRBV7-7 and TRBJ2-3, with 8 bases matching TRBD2. Germline CDR1 SSHAT, CDR2 FNYEAQ (reference sequence). CDR3 length equals 13 residues. DNA for the CDR3: TGTGCTAGCAGCGATGGACTAGCTGATACGCAGTATTTT. Its protein product is CASSDGLADTQYF.

This chain uses TRBV6-9 with TRBJ2-7, with 7 bases aligning to TRBD1. The CDR3 totals 13 residues. CDR1 and CDR2 (germline): MNHGY, SVAAGI. V gave up 7 bases and J gave up 3 bases; unmatched junction bases: 6. The DNA of the CDR3 is TGTGCCAGCATCTCGGGACAGTTCTACGAGCAGTACTTC. It translates to CASISGQFYEQYF.

This clonotype was observed a single time. The rearrangement joins TRBV9 to TRBJ1-5; D is perhaps TRBD1 (5 bases). This CDR3 is built from 15 residues. CDR1 is SGDLS and CDR2 is YYNGEE in the germline V gene. V lost 0 bases and J 0 bases, leaving 7 bases between the germline ends. The CDR3 loop is CASSVAGYSNQPQHF. Written as DNA, the CDR3 is TGTGCCAGCAGCGTAGCAGGGTATAGCAATCAGCCCCAGCATTTT.

The V call is TRBV7-9, the J call TRBJ2-3; a possible D gene is TRBD1 (6 bases). This CDR3 contains 18 residues. Trimming took 5 bases from V and 0 from J, leaving 21 bases between them. In germline, CDR1 is SEHNR, CDR2 FQNEAQ (reference sequence). The CDR3 nucleotides read TGTGCCAGCAGCCGGAAACTGACAGGCCAATCTAGCACAGATACGCAGTATTTT. As protein: CASSRKLTGQSSTDTQYF.

This chain joins TRBV10-1 and TRBJ2-7, with 9 bases identical to TRBD1. Germline V gives CDR1 WNHNN, CDR2 SYGVQD (reference sequence). This CDR3 is 14 amino acids long. V dropped 2 bases and J dropped 3; count of bases not matched to a gene: 2. The CDR3 DNA sequence: TGCGCCAGCAGTGAGGGGACAGGGATCTACGAGCAGTACTTC. Translated: CASSEGTGIYEQYF.

This sequence joins TRBV24-1 and TRBJ2-1; possible D gene TRBD1, 8 bases. Trimming took 4 bases from V and 8 from J, leaving 20 bases between them. This CDR3 comprises 16 residues. Germline V lookup: CDR1 KGHDR, CDR2 SFDVKD. CDR3: CATSEPMTGAGDEQFF. In nucleotides, the CDR3 is TGTGCCACCAGTGAGCCCATGACAGGGGCGGGAGATGAGCAGTTCTTC.

Remarks on this clonotype: This clone may be a read error of a much larger clone one base away. This rearrangement joins TRBV27 to TRBJ2-5; possibly TRBD2 for D (5 bases). The CDR3 contains 13 residues. Deletions cut 5 bases from V and 7 bases from J, with 14 bases between. CDR1 and CDR2 (germline): MNHEY, SMNVEV (reference sequence). CDR3 sequence (DNA): TGTGCCAGCAGTCTCCTTGATCGGGGGACCCAGTACTTC. It is translated as CASSLLDRGTQYF.

This clonotype was seen many times. This chain uses TRBV19 with TRBJ2-2; TRBD2 might be the D (5 bases). The V gene's germline CDR1 is LNHDA and CDR2 SQIVND (reference sequence). V dropped 4 bases and J dropped 0 bases, with 9 bases sitting between them. The CDR3 spans 15 residues. The chain's CDR3 is CASSSSGTNTGELFF. The CDR3 DNA reads TGTGCCAGTAGTAGCAGCGGAACGAACACCGGGGAGCTGTTTTTT.